The next 26 T cell receptor beta chains were all read from a single sample in a study of cytotoxic CD8 clonotypes in ibrutinib-treated CLL. Only in-frame clones appear in the TCRdb table, and some are missing; sequencing was by immunoSEQ multiplex PCR. The sample lists about 150,000 clones, 70% to 80% occurring once. This sample comprised PBMCs, obtained after 12 months of ibrutinib treatment. These receptors all stem from a human donor with chronic lymphocytic leukemia.

The V and J genes are TRBV11-2 and TRBJ2-1; tentative D call: TRBD1 (7 bases). CDR3 length: 16 amino acids. Germline CDR1 reads SGHAT; CDR2 reads FQNNGV. V gave up 7 bases and J gave up 3 bases, with 19 bases separating them. The CDR3 bases are TGTGCCAGCACCCTAGGAGGGACAGTTGGCTACAATGAGCAGTTCTTC. Amino acids: CASTLGGTVGYNEQFF.

This sequence joins TRBV7-9 and TRBJ1-1; D is possibly TRBD1 (5 bases). The V and J ends lost 5 bases and 0 bases respectively, with 25 bases between them. This CDR3 is 19 amino acids long. CDR1 is SEHNR and CDR2 is FQNEAQ in the germline V gene (reference sequence). In DNA, the CDR3 is TGTGCCAGCAGCCGAAGATTTGGGACGCTACCTGGAATGAACACTGAAGCTTTCTTT. It yields the protein CASSRRFGTLPGMNTEAFF.

This clone was found a few times. V and J are TRBV19 and TRBJ1-2; possible D gene TRBD1, 5 bases. V was trimmed by 11 bases and J by 3 bases, leaving 16 bases between them. Germline V CDR1 and CDR2: LNHDA, SQIVND (reference sequence). This CDR3 is built from 13 residues. CDR3 loop: CAPRTGSDYGYTF. CDR3 nucleotides: TGTGCCCCCAGAACAGGCTCCGACTATGGCTACACCTTC.

V gene TRBV19 combines with J gene TRBJ2-5; 9 bases fit TRBD1. Looked up from germline, CDR1 is LNHDA and CDR2 is SQIVND (reference sequence). V gave up 3 bases and J gave up 5 bases; unmatched junction bases: 7. This CDR3 is 15 amino acids long. DNA for the CDR3: TGTGCCAGTAGTATCATAGGACAGGGGTCTGAGACCCAGTACTTC. It specifies CASSIIGQGSETQYF.

This rearrangement joins TRBV7-8 to TRBJ1-4; unclear D gene. The germline V gene has CDR1 SGHVS and CDR2 FQNEAQ. The CDR3 extends over 15 amino acids. V was pared by 1 base and J by 8 bases, with 14 bases between. CDR3 sequence reads: CASSLVPLEYEKLFF. Here the CDR3 DNA reads TGTGCCAGCAGCTTAGTCCCTCTTGAATACGAAAAACTGTTTTTT.

V and J are TRBV2 and TRBJ1-2, with unresolved D. V gave up 8 bases and J gave up 2 bases, with 15 bases separating them. The CDR3 has 14 amino acids. The germline V gene encodes CDR1 SNHLY and CDR2 FYNNEI. The CDR3 bases are TGTGCCAGCGAGGAGGGCCCTACCAACTATGGCTACACCTTC. Its protein is CASEEGPTNYGYTF.

This chain links TRBV7-2 with TRBJ2-7; 15 bases match TRBD2. This CDR3 comprises 17 residues. V gave up 6 bases and J gave up 3 bases; unmatched junction bases: 9. In germline, CDR1 is SGHTA, CDR2 FQGNSA. CDR3 sequence: CASSPPGLAGGLYEQYF. Written as DNA, the CDR3 is TGTGCCAGCAGTCCCCCGGGACTAGCGGGAGGACTCTACGAGCAGTACTTC.

The genes are TRBV7-3 and TRBJ2-5; D perhaps matches TRBD2 (5 bases). Germline V gene data show CDR1 as SGHTA and CDR2 as FQGTGA. The CDR3 is 13 residues long. V lost 0 bases and J lost 5, with 7 bases in between. In nucleotides, the CDR3 is TGTGCCAGCAGCTTAACGGGAGTGGAGACCCAGTACTTC. It is translated as CASSLTGVETQYF.

This chain joins TRBV2 and TRBJ1-1, with TRBD1 matching 7 bases. CDR3 length: 13 amino acids. Germline V lookup: CDR1 SNHLY, CDR2 FYNNEI. CDR3 protein: CAVQTGFLTEAFF. The CDR3 nucleotides read TGTGCAGTTCAGACAGGGTTTTTGACTGAAGCTTTCTTT.

The chain recombines TRBV28 with TRBJ2-5; 10 nucleotides agree with TRBD2. Germline lookup yields CDR1 MDHEN and CDR2 SYDVKM. V shed 3 bases and J 3 bases; nucleotides not matched to a gene: 7. The CDR3 sequence is 16 residues long. The CDR3 DNA sequence: TGTGCCAGCAGTTTTGAACTAGCGGGATTCGAAGAGACCCAGTACTTC. Translating it yields CASSFELAGFEETQYF.

The rearrangement links TRBV7-9 to TRBJ2-7, with D perhaps matching TRBD1 (5 bases). This CDR3 has 12 amino acids. The germline V gene encodes CDR1 SEHNR and CDR2 FQNEAQ (reference sequence). V was shortened by 5 bases and J by 3 bases, with 8 bases between the two germline ends. The CDR3 protein is CASSTQVYEQYF. The CDR3 DNA follows: TGTGCCAGCAGCACACAGGTCTACGAGCAGTACTTC.

This chain joins TRBV7-9 and TRBJ2-1, with D unclear. Trimming took off 5 bases at V and 6 bases at J, with 11 bases between the two ends. Germline V gives CDR1 SEHNR, CDR2 FQNEAQ (reference sequence). There are 13 residues in the CDR3. DNA of the CDR3: TGTGCCAGCAGCCCAAGGTGGGGCAATGAGCAGTTCTTC. This codes for CASSPRWGNEQFF.

The chain employs TRBV6-5 and TRBJ1-4, with TRBD1 identical over 7 bases. Germline CDR1 is MNHEY and CDR2 is SVGAGI. The length of the CDR3 is 14 residues. V was clipped by 5 bases and J by 6 bases; unmatched bases: 6. The CDR3: CASSQYRGDEKLFF. The CDR3 coding sequence is TGTGCCAGCAGTCAATACAGGGGCGATGAAAAACTGTTTTTT.

This clone was seen just once. The chain joins TRBV4-3 to TRBJ2-1; TRBD1 agrees at 10 bases. This CDR3 region has 17 residues. Germline lookup yields CDR1 LGHNA and CDR2 YSLEER. Trimming at V came to 0 bases and at J to 4 bases, leaving 6 bases not matched to a gene. CDR3: CASSQDWTGGIYNEQFF. DNA of the CDR3: TGCGCCAGCAGCCAAGATTGGACAGGGGGTATATACAATGAGCAGTTCTTC.

The chain carries TRBV9 and TRBJ2-2; D might be TRBD2 (6 bases). V was pared by 7 bases and J by 1 base, with 14 bases between. This CDR3 contains 15 residues. Germline loops: CDR1 SGDLS, CDR2 YYNGEE. This chain's CDR3 is CASSRAGMNTGELFF. DNA of the CDR3: TGTGCCAGCTCTCGGGCGGGGATGAACACCGGGGAGCTGTTTTTT.

This clone was observed a handful of times. CDR3 in amino acids: CASSVGLGGYGYTF. CDR3 nucleotide sequence: TGTGCCAGCAGCGTAGGGCTGGGCGGCTATGGCTACACCTTC. The V call is TRBV9, the J call TRBJ1-2; D remains ambiguous. Germline CDR1 reads SGDLS; CDR2 reads YYNGEE. The V end lost 0 bases, the J end lost 4 bases, and 10 bases lay between the germline ends. The CDR3 has 14 residues.

The chain employs TRBV5-5 and TRBJ2-2, with D unclear. Germline V CDR1 and CDR2: SGHKS, YYEKEE (reference sequence). The CDR3 spans 14 residues. The V end lost 0 bases, the J end lost 1 base, and 4 bases lay between the germline ends. The CDR3 protein is CASSLGQNTGELFF. The CDR3 DNA is TGTGCCAGCAGCTTGGGACAGAACACCGGGGAGCTGTTTTTT.

The chain links TRBV12-5 to TRBJ1-5; no clear D. V lost 1 base to trimming and J lost 6 bases, with 1 base between them. The CDR3 contains 11 residues. In germline, CDR1 is LGHNT, CDR2 FRNRAP. The CDR3 DNA follows: TGTGCTAGTGGTTTGGGTCAGCCCCAGCATTTT. Protein sequence: CASGLGQPQHF.

The rearrangement links TRBV29-1 to TRBJ2-3; TRBD2 agrees at 8 bases. The CDR3 consists of 11 residues. Germline CDR1 is SQVTM and CDR2 is ANQGSEA. Losses at the gene ends were 5 bases for V and 5 bases for J; bases not matched to a gene: 0. The chain's CDR3 is CSVTSGDTQYF. The CDR3 DNA reads TGCAGCGTTACTAGCGGAGATACGCAGTATTTT.

This clone has a handful of counts. The J gene is TRBJ2-7, the V gene TRBV28; D possibly corresponds to TRBD1 (5 bases). The CDR3 consists of 12 residues. Trimming left V 5 bases short and J 1 base short, with 6 bases between. Germline V gene data show CDR1 as MDHEN and CDR2 as SYDVKM. The CDR3 nucleotides are TGTGCCAGCAGTAGACAGTCCTACGAGCAGTACTTC. It encodes CASSRQSYEQYF.

Here the CDR3 DNA reads TGTGCCAGCGGTAGAGGGACAACTCTGAACACTGAAGCTTTCTTT. This translates into CASGRGTTLNTEAFF. This rearrangement joins TRBV2 to TRBJ1-1; D perhaps matches TRBD1 (6 bases). The V gene's germline CDR1 is SNHLY and CDR2 FYNNEI. Trimming shortened V by 8 bases and J by 0 bases, and 16 bases separated the two germline ends. This CDR3 region has 15 residues.

This clone has a single count. The chain carries TRBV5-1 and TRBJ2-3, with unresolved D. CDR3 length equals 14 residues. CDR1 and CDR2 from the germline V gene are SGHRS and YFSETQ. The germline V and J ends were trimmed by 7 bases and 0 bases, with 12 bases remaining between them. CDR3 residues: CASVTEPSTDTQYF. The CDR3 DNA reads as TGCGCCAGCGTTACAGAACCTAGCACAGATACGCAGTATTTT.

V is TRBV28 and J is TRBJ1-5, with D maybe TRBD1 (5 bases). Trimming removed 5 bases from V and 2 bases from J, with 16 bases in between. Germline V gives CDR1 MDHEN, CDR2 SYDVKM. CDR3 length equals 16 residues. CDR3 protein: CASSVTGTQGNQPQHF. CDR3 nucleotide sequence: TGTGCCAGCAGTGTAACCGGGACTCAGGGCAATCAGCCCCAGCATTTT.

The chain uses TRBV5-4 and TRBJ2-5, with D uncertain. Germline assignment: CDR1 SGHNT and CDR2 YYREEE (reference sequence). V lost 0 bases, J lost 3 bases, and 9 bases lay in between. The CDR3 length is 14 residues. The CDR3 protein is CASSLGQDKETQYF. The CDR3, as DNA: TGTGCCAGCAGCTTGGGGCAGGATAAAGAGACCCAGTACTTC.

As DNA, the CDR3 is TGTGCCAGCAGCCACATGACAGGGAACTACGAGCAGTACTTC. Its translation: CASSHMTGNYEQYF. This chain links TRBV6-1 with TRBJ2-7; 7 nucleotides agree with TRBD1. With 6 bases clipped from V and 3 bases from J, the junction kept 8 bases outside the gene matches. The V gene's germline CDR1 is MNHNS and CDR2 SASEGT. CDR3 length: 14 residues.

The chain employs TRBV28 and TRBJ2-7; 7 bases are a match to TRBD2. V gave up 5 bases and J gave up 3 bases; unmatched junction bases: 10. The CDR3 is 15 residues long. The V gene's germline CDR1 is MDHEN and CDR2 SYDVKM. This chain's CDR3 is CASSRTGTTHYEQYF. Written as DNA, the CDR3 is TGTGCCAGCAGTCGAACCGGGACTACCCACTACGAGCAGTACTTC.